This T cell receptor (beta chain) comes out of a study of cytomegalovirus exposure and HLA in healthy donors. Notes on the study in general: The study recorded 150 to 200 TCR beta chains that were cytomegalovirus-associated. Analysis was carried out at a later point, and it linked a missense DCLRE1C variant to TCR beta V- and J-gene trimming. The sole available immune exposure information was CMV serostatus.

PCR amplification relied on 60 Vbeta primers (plus 13 Jbeta primers). This table comes from immunoSEQ multiplex PCR, and its TCRdb copy is limited to in-frame clones, with some not included. The sample consists of 150,000 to 200,000 clones, 84% of them appearing once. Trimming took 3 bases from V and 6 from J; bases not matched to a gene: 6. Germline lookup yields CDR1 SGDLS and CDR2 YYNGEE. CDR3 length: 13 residues. For this clone: The antigen is undetermined.

This TCR was sampled from a boy aged 5-17 years in good health and CMV-seronegative. V is TRBV9 and J is TRBJ2-7; 7 bases map to TRBD1. Sequencing used PBMCs. In nucleotides, the CDR3 is TGTGCCAGCAGCGGCGGACAGGTCGGCGAGCAGTACTTC. As protein: CASSGGQVGEQYF.